What follows describes a single T cell receptor beta chain. The CDR3 has 13 amino acids. The V and J ends lost 5 bases and 6 bases respectively, with 10 bases between them. Sequencing used immunoSEQ multiplex PCR; TCRdb keeps in-frame clones, though not all of them. The sample lists around 330,000 clones; over 80% were seen once. This entry is derived from a study of blood T cell repertoires in COVID-19. Source material: PBMCs or T cells enriched from blood (not recorded which). The rearrangement joins TRBV12-3 or TRBV12-4 to TRBJ2-2; D is unclear. This clonotype was sampled from a woman between 18 and 29 years old who had recovered from COVID-19. CDR3: CASSRIGPGELFF. CDR3 coding DNA: TGTGCCAGCAGTCGCATTGGCCCCGGGGAGCTGTTTTTT.